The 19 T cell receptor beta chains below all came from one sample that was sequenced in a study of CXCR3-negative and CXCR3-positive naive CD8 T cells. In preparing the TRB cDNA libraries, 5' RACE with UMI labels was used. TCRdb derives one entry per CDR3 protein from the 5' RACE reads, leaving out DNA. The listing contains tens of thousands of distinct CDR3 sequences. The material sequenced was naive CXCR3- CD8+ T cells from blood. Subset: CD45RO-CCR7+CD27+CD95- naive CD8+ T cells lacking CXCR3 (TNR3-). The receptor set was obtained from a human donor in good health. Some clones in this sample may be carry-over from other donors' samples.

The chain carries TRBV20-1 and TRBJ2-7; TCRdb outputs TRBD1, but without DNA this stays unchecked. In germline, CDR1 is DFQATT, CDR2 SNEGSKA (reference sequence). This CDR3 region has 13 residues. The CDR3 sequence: CSAPAGQTYEQYF.

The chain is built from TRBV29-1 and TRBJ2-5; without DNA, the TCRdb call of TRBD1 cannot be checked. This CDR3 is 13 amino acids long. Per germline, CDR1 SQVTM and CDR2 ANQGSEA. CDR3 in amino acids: CSIYAGGIETQYF.

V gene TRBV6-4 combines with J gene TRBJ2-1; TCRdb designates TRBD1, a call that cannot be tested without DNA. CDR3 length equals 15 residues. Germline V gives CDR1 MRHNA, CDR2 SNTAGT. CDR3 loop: CASSDSTGGYNEQFF.

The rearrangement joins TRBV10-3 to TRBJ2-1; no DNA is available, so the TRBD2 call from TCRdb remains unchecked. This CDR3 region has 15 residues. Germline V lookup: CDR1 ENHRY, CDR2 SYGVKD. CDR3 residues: CAISESSGGYNEQFF.

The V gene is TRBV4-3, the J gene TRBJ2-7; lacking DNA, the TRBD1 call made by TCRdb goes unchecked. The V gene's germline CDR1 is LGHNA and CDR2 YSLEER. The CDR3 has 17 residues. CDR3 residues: CASSQAAFLADRGEQYF.

CDR3 amino acids: CASKSPGIEQFF. The chain employs TRBV27 and TRBJ2-1; TCRdb's assignment of TRBD2 cannot be checked, as there is no DNA. The CDR3 has 12 amino acids. Germline V CDR1 and CDR2: MNHEY, SMNVEV (reference sequence).

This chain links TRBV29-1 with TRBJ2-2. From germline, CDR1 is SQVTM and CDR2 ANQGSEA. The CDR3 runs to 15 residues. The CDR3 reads CSVSLSGVNTGELFF.

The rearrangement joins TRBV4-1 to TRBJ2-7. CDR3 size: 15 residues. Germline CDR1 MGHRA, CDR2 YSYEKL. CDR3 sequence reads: CASSQDPAEIYEQYF.

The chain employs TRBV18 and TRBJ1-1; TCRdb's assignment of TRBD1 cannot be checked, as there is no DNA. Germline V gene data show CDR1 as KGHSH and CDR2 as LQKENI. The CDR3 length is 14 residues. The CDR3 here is CASLPGATGTEAFF.

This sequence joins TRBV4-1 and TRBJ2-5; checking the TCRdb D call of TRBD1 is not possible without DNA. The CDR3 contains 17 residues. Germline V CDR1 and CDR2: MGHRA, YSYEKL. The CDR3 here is CASSQSTGPWFQETQYF.

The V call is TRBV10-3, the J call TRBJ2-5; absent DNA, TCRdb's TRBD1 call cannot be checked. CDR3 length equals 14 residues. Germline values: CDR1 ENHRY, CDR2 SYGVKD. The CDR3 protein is CASAPGTGWETQYF.

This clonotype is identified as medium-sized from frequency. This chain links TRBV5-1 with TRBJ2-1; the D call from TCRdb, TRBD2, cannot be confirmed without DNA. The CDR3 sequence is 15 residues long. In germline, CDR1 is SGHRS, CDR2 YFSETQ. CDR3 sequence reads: CASSPSRGTYNEQFF.

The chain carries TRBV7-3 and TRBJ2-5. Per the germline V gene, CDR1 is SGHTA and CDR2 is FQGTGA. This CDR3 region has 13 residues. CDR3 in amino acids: CASSDTSQETQYF.

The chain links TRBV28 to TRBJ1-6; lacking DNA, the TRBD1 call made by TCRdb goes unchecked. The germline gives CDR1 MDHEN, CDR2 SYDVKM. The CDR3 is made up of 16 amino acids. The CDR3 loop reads CASSLPRTGDNSPLHF.

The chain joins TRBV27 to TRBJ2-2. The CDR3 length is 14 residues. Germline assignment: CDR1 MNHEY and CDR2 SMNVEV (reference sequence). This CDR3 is CASSFGPNTGELFF.

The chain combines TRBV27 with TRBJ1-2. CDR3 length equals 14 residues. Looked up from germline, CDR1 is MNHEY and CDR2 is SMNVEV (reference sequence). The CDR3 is CASSLRGVNYGYTF.

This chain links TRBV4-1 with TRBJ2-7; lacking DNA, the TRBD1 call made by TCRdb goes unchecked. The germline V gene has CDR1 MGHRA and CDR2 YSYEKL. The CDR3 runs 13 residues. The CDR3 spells CASSVARDYEQYF.

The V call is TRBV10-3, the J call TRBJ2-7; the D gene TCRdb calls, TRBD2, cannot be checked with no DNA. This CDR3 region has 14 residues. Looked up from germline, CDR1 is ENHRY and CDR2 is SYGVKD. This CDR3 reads CAISESGLSYEQYF.

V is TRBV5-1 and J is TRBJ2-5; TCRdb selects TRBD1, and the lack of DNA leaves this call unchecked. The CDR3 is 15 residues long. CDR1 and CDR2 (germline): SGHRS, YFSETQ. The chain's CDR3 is CASSIRQGAPETQYF.